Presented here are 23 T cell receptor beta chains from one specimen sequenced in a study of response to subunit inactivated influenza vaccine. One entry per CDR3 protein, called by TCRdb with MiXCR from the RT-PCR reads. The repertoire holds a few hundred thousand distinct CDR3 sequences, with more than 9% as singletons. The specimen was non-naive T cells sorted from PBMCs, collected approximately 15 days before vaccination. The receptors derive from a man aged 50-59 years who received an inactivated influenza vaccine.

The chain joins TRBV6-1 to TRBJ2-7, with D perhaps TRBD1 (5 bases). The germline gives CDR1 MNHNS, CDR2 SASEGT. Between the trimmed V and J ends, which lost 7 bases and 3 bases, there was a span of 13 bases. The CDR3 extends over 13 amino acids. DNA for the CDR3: TGTGCCAGCACGAGGACACCTTTCTACGAGCAGTACTTC. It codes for CASTRTPFYEQYF.

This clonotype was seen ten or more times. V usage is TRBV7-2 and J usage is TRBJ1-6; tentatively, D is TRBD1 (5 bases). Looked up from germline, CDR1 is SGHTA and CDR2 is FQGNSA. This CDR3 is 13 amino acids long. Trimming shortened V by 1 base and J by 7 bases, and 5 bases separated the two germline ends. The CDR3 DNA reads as TGTGCCAGCAGCTTAGAGGGGAATTCACCCCTCCACTTT. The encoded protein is CASSLEGNSPLHF.

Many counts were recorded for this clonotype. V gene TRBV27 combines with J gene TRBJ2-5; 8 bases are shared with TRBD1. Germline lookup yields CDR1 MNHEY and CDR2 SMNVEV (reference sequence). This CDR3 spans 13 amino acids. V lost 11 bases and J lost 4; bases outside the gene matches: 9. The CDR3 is CASQTGDSETQYF. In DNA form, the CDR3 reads TGTGCCTCCCAGACAGGGGATTCAGAGACCCAGTACTTC.

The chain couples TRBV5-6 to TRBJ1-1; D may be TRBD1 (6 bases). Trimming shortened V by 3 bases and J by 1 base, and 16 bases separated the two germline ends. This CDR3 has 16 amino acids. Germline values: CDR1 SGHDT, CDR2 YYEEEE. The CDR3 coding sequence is TGTGCCAGCAGCTCCGAGAAGACGACAGGGAACACTGAAGCTTTCTTT. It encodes CASSSEKTTGNTEAFF.

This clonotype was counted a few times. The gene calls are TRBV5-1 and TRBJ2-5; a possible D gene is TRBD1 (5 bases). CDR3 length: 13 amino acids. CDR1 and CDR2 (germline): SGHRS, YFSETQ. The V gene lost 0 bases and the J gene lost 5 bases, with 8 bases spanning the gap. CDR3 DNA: TGCGCCAGCAGCTTGGGGAACAGGGAGACCCAGTACTTC. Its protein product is CASSLGNRETQYF.

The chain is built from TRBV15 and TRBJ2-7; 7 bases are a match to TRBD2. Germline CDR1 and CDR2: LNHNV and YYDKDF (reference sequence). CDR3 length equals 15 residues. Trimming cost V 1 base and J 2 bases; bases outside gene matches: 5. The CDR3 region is CATSRVGGLAYEQYF. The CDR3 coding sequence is TGTGCCACCAGCAGAGTAGGAGGACTAGCCTACGAGCAGTACTTC.

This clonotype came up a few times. CDR3 bases: TGTGCCAGTAGTATGGCCTTCGGGTTTTCAGATACGCAGTATTTT. Translating gives CASSMAFGFSDTQYF. The genes are TRBV19 and TRBJ2-3; D not resolved. The length of the CDR3 is 15 residues. V lost 3 bases and J 4 bases, leaving 14 bases between the germline ends. Germline lookup yields CDR1 LNHDA and CDR2 SQIVND (reference sequence).

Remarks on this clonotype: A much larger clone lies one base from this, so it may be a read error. CDR3 loop: CTSSLEQDTEAFF. CDR3 DNA: TGTACCAGCAGCTTAGAACAGGACACTGAAGCTTTCTTT. The chain uses TRBV7-9 and TRBJ1-1; possibly TRBD1 for D (5 bases). Germline V gene data show CDR1 as SEHNR and CDR2 as FQNEAQ (reference sequence). The CDR3 is 13 amino acids. Complete variable domain (other parts from reference TRBV7-9 and TRBJ1-1): DTGVSQNPRHKITKRGQNVTFRCDPISEHNRLYWYRQTLGQGPEFLTYFQNEAQLEKSRLLSDRFSAERPKGSFSTLEIQRTEQGDSAMYLCTSSLEQDTEAFFGQGTRLTVV.

CDR3 in amino acids: CATDSGGGTGELFF. The CDR3 nucleotides read TGTGCCACCGACAGCGGAGGGGGTACCGGGGAGCTGTTTTTT. V gene TRBV10-3 combines with J gene TRBJ2-2; D may correspond to TRBD1 or TRBD2 (6 bases each). V lost 10 bases and J 5 bases, leaving 17 bases between the germline ends. Germline values: CDR1 ENHRY, CDR2 SYGVKD. CDR3 length equals 14 residues.

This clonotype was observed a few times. CDR3 nucleotide sequence: TGTGCCAGCAGCACTCGACAGGAACTCTACGAGCAGTACTTC. This codes for CASSTRQELYEQYF. This chain joins TRBV11-1 and TRBJ2-7, with D perhaps TRBD1 (6 bases). The CDR3 extends over 14 amino acids. Trimming left V 5 bases short and J 3 bases short, with 14 bases between. CDR1 SGHAT and CDR2 FQDESV come from the germline V gene (reference sequence).

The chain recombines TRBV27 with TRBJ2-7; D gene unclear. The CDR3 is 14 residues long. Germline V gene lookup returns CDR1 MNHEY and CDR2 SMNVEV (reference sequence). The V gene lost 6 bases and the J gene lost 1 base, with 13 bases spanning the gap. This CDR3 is CASSSDAASYEQYF. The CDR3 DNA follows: TGTGCCAGCAGCTCGGACGCAGCATCCTACGAGCAGTACTTC.

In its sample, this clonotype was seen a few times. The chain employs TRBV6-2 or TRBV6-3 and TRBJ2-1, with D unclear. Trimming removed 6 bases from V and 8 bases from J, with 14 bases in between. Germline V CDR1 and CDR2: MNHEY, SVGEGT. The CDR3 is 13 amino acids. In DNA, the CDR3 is TGTGCCAGCAGCTACCTGCGCCTCGATGAGCAGTTCTTC. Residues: CASSYLRLDEQFF.

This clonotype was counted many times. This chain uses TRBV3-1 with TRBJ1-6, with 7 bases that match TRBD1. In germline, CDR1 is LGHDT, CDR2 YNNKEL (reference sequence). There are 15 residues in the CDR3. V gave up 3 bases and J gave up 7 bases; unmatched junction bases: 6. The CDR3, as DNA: TGTGCCAGCAGCCAGCAAGGGACAGAGAATTCACCCCTCCACTTT. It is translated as CASSQQGTENSPLHF.

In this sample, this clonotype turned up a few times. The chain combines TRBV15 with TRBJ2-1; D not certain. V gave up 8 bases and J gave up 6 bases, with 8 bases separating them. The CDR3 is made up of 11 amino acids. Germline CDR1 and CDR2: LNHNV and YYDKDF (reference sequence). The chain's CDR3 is CATSAVNEQFF. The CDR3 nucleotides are TGTGCCACCTCAGCAGTCAATGAGCAGTTCTTC.

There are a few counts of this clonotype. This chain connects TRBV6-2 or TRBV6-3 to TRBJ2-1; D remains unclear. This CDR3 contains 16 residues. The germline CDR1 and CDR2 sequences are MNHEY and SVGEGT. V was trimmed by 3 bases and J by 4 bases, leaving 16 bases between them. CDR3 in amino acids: CASSYSRRRNYNEQFF. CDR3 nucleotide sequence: TGTGCCAGCAGTTATTCACGACGGAGAAATTACAATGAGCAGTTCTTC.

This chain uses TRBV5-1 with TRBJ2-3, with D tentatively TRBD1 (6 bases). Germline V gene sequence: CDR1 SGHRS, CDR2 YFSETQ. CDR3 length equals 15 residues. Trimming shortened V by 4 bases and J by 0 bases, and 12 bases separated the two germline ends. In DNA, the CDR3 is TGCGCCAGCAGCGATGGACAGACGAGCACAGATACGCAGTATTTT. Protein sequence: CASSDGQTSTDTQYF.

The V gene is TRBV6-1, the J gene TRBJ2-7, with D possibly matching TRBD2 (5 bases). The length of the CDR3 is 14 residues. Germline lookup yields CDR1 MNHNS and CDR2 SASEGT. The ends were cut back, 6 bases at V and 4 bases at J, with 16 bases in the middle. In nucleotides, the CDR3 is TGTGCCAGCAGGCCTCCGGGATCCAAGTACGAGCAGTACTTC. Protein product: CASRPPGSKYEQYF.

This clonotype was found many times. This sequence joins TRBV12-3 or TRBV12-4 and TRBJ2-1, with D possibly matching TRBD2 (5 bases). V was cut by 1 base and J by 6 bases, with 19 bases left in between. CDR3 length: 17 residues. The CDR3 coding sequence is TGTGCCAGCAGTTTAGGGGCAGGAGGCCGGGGTTTCAATGAGCAGTTCTTC. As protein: CASSLGAGGRGFNEQFF.

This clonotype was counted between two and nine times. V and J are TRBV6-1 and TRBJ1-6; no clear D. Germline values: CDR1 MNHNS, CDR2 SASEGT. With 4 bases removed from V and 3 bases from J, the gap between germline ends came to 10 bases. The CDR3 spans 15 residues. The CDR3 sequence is CASSADGFYNSPLHF. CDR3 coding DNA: TGTGCCAGCAGTGCGGACGGGTTCTATAATTCACCCCTCCACTTT.

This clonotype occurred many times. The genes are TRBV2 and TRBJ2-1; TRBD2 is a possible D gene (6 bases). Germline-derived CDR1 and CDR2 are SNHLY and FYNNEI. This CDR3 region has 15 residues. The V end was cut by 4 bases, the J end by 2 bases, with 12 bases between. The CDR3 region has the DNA TGTGCCAGCAGTGGTGGGGCGGGGACCTACAATGAGCAGTTCTTC. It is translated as CASSGGAGTYNEQFF.

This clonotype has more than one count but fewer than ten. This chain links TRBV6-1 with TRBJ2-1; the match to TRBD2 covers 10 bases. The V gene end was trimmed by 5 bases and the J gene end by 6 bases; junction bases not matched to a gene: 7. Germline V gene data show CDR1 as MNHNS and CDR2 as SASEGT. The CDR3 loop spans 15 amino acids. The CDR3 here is CASSKLAGRRNEQFF. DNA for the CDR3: TGTGCCAGCAGTAAACTAGCGGGACGTCGCAATGAGCAGTTCTTC.

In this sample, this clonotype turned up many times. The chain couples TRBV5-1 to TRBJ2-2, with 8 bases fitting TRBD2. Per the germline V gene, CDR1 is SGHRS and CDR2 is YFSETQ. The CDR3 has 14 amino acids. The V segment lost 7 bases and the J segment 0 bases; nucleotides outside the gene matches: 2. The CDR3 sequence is CASHSGTNTGELFF. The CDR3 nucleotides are TGCGCCAGCCATAGCGGGACGAACACCGGGGAGCTGTTTTTT.

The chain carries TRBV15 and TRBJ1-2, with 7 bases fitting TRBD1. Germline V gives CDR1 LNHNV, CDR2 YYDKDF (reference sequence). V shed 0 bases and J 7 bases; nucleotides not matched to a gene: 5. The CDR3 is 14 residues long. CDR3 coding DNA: TGTGCCACCAGCAGAGATGCAGGGGGTTTTGGCTACACCTTC. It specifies CATSRDAGGFGYTF.